The sequence of this T cell receptor (beta chain) was determined in a study of blood T cell repertoires in COVID-19. Overall study: Sites in the United States, Italy and Spain provided acute and convalescent COVID-19 samples. In each case, the material was cDNA or gDNA derived from T cells, B-cell-depleted T cells, or PBMCs.

In the authors' workflow: Quantification of nucleated cells was approximated via reference gene primer amplification. Some clones are missing from TCRdb's copy, which holds only in-frame ones; the method was immunoSEQ multiplex PCR. V and J calls and clone size are those listed in that table; D and trimming were worked out from the DNA. The table records some 380,000 clones, 90% of them present only once. Trimming took 2 bases from V and 0 from J, leaving 9 bases between them. Germline values: CDR1 SGDLS, CDR2 YYNGEE. The CDR3 runs to 15 residues. This TCR was sampled from a man in his late teens or twenties with active or convalescent COVID-19. The V and J genes are TRBV9 and TRBJ1-3, with a tentative D call TRBD1 (6 bases). Sequencing was carried out using peripheral blood. The CDR3 here is CASSVTGGSGNTIYF. As DNA, the CDR3 is TGTGCCAGCAGCGTGACAGGAGGCTCTGGAAACACCATATATTTT.